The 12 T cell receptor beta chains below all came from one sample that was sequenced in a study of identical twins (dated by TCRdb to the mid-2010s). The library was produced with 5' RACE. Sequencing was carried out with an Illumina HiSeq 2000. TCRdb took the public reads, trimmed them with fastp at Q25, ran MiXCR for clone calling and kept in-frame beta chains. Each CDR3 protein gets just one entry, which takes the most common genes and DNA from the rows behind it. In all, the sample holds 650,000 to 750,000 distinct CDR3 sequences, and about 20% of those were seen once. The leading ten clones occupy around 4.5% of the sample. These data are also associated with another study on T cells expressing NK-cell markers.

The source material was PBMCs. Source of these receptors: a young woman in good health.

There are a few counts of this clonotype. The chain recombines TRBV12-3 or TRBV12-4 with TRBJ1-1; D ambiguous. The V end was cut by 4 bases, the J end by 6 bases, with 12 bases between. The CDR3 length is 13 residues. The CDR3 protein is CASSYLEGAEAFF. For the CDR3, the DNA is TGTGCCAGCAGTTATCTTGAGGGAGCTGAAGCTTTCTTT.

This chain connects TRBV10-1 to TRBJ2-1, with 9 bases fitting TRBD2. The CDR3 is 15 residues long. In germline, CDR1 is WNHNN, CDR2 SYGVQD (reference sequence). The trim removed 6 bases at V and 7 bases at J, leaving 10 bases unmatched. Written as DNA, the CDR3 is TGCGCCAGCAGCGGCGGGAGGGCCGCTGGGAATGAGCAGTTCTTC. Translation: CASSGGRAAGNEQFF.

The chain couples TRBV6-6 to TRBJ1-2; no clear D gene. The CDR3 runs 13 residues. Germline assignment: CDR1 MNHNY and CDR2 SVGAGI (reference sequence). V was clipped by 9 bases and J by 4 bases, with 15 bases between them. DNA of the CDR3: TGTGCCAGTTCTAAGGGCGCGCCCTATGGCTACACCTTC. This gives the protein CASSKGAPYGYTF.

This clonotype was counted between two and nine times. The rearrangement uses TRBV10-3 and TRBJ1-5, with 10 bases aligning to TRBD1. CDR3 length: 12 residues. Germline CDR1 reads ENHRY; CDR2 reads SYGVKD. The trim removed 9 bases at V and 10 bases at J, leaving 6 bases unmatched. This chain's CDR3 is CAIGTGDSPQHF. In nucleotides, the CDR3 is TGTGCCATTGGGACAGGGGATTCACCCCAGCATTTT.

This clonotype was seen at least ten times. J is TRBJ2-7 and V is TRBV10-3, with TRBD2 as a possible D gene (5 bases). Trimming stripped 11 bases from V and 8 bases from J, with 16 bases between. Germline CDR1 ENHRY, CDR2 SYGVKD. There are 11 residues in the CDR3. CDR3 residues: CASKDFRQQYF. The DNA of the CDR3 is TGTGCCTCAAAGGACTTCCGCCAGCAGTACTTC.

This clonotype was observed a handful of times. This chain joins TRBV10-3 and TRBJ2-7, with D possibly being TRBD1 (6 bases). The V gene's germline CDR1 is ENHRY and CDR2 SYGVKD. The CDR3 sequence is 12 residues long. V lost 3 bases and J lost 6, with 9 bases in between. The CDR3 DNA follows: TGTGCCATCAGTGATACAGGGTTCGAGCAGTACTTC. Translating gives CAISDTGFEQYF.

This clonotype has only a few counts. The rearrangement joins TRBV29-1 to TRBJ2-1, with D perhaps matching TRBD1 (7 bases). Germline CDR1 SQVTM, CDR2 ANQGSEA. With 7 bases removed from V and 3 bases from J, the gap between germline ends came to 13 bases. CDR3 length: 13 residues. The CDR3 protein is CSGAGGFYNEQFF. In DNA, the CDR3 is TGCAGCGGGGCAGGGGGGTTCTACAATGAGCAGTTCTTC.

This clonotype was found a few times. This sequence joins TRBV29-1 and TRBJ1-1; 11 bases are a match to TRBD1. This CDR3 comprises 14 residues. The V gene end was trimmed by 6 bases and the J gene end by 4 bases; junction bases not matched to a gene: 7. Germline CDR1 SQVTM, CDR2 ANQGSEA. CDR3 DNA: TGCAGCGTCGTGGACAGGGGGCTGCGCACTGAAGCTTTCTTT. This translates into CSVVDRGLRTEAFF.

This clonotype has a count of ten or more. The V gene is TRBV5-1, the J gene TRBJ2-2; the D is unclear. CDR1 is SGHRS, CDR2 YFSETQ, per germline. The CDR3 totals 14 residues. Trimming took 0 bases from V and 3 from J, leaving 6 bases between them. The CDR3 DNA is TGCGCCAGCAGCTTGGTCAGTTACACCGGGGAGCTGTTTTTT. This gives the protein CASSLVSYTGELFF.

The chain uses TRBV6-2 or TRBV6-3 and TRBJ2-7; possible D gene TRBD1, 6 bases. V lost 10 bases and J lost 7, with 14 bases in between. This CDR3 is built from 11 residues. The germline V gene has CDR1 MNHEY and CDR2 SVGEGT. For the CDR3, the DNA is TGTGCCATCGGAACAGGGCCGGAGCAGTACTTC. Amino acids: CAIGTGPEQYF.

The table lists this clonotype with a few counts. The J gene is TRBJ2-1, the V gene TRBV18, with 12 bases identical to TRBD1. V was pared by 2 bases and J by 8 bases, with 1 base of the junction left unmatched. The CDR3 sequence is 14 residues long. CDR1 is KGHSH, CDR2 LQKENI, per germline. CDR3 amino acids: CASSPGTGGDEQFF. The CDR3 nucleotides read TGTGCCAGCTCACCAGGGACAGGGGGCGATGAGCAGTTCTTC.

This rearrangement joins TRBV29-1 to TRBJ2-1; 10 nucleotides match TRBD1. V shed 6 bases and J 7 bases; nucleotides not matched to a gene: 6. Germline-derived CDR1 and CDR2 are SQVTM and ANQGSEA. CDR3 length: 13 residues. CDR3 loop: CSVPRTGGNEQFF. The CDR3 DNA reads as TGCAGCGTCCCGAGGACAGGGGGGAATGAGCAGTTCTTC.